Below, one T cell receptor beta chain is given with its context. Following RNA extraction, reverse transcription yielded cDNA that acted as the sequencing template. The repertoire was sequenced with immunoSEQ multiplex PCR; TCRdb's copy has only in-frame clones and lacks some. The data contain 15,000 to 20,000 clones, 59% of them singletons. This specimen comes from a study of CD8+ T cells in alopecia areata. As for the study in general: Treated patients were given 5 to 10 mg oral tofacitinib twice daily. The study gave tofacitinib for 6 to 18 months, then 6 months off drug. The authors scored treated patients' severity by affected scalp percentage.

As to treatment: oral pan-JAK inhibitor, 5-10 mg twice daily. Alopecia areata patients gave lesional scalp punch biopsies and peripheral blood samples. The source is a human donor with alopecia areata. This specimen was skin, taken at week 4, from a patient treated with tofacitinib.

In DNA, the CDR3 is TGTGCCAGCAACCGACAGGGGGCAGGGGAGACCCAGTACTTC. Amino acids: CASNRQGAGETQYF. V is TRBV7-2 and J is TRBJ2-5, with TRBD1 matching over 10 bases. Per the germline V gene, CDR1 is SGHTA and CDR2 is FQGNSA. J gave up 5 bases and V 7 bases, and 7 bases lay outside the gene matches. This CDR3 contains 14 residues. Complete variable domain (other parts from reference TRBV7-2 and TRBJ2-5): GAGVSQSPSNKVTEKGKDVELRCDPISGHTALYWYRQSLGQGLEFLIYFQGNSAPDKSGLPSDRFSAERTGGSVSTLTIQRTQQEDSAVYLCASNRQGAGETQYFGPGTRLLVL.